This T cell receptor beta chain was identified during a study of cytomegalovirus exposure and HLA in healthy donors. PCR primers comprised 60 Vbeta and 13 Jbeta primers. Repertoires were generated with immunoSEQ multiplex PCR, while TCRdb's copy carries only in-frame clones and drops some. The sample lists around 180,000 clones, about four fifths occurring once. The CDR3 is 15 residues long. In germline, CDR1 is SGHDT, CDR2 YYEEEE. With V trimmed by 3 bases and J by 8 bases, 9 bases remained unmatched. The TCR was taken from a man younger than 40 in good health and CMV-seropositive. Specimen: PBMCs. The gene calls are TRBV5-6 and TRBJ1-4, with TRBD1 matching 8 bases. CDR3 bases: TGTGCCAGCAGCTGGATAGGCAGGGGGCAAGAAAAACTGTTTTTT. Translating it yields CASSWIGRGQEKLFF.